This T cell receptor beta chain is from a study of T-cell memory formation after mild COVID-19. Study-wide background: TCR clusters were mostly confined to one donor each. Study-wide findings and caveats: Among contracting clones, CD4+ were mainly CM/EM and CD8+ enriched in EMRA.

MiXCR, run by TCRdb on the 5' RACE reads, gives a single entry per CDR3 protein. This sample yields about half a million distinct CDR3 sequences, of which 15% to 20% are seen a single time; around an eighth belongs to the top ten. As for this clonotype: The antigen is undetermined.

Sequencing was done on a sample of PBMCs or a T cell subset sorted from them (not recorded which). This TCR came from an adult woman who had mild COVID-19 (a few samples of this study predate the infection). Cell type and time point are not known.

For the CDR3, the DNA is TGCGCCAGCAGCGATGGACAGGCCAACAATGAGCAGTTCTTC. It translates to CASSDGQANNEQFF. This chain joins TRBV5-1 and TRBJ2-1; TRBD1 matches at 7 bases. Looked up from germline, CDR1 is SGHRS and CDR2 is YFSETQ. This CDR3 spans 14 amino acids. Trimming removed 4 bases from V and 5 bases from J; junction bases left unmatched: 6.